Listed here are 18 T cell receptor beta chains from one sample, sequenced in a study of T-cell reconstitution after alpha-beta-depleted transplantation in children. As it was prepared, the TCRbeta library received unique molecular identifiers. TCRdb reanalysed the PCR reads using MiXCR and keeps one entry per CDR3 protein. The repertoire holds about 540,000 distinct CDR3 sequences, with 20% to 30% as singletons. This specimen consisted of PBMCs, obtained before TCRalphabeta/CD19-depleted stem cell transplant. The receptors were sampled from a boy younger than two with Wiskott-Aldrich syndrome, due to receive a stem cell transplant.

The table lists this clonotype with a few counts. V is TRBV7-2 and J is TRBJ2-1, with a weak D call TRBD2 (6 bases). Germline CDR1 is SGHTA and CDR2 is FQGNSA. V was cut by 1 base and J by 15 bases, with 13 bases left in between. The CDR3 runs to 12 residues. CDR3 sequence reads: CASSLGGGMGFF. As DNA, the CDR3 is TGTGCCAGCAGCTTAGGGGGAGGCATGGGGTTCTTC. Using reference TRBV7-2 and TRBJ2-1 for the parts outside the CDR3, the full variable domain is GAGVSQSPSNKVTEKGKDVELRCDPISGHTALYWYRQSLGQGLEFLIYFQGNSAPDKSGLPSDRFSAERTGGSVSTLTIQRTQQEDSAVYLCASSLGGGMGFFGPGTRLTVL.

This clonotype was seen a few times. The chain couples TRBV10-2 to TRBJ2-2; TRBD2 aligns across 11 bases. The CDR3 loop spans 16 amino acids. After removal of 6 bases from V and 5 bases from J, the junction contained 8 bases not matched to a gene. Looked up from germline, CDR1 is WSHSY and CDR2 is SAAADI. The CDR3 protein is CASRDLAGGGTGELFF. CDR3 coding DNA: TGCGCCAGCAGGGACCTAGCGGGAGGTGGAACCGGGGAGCTGTTTTTT.

Written as DNA, the CDR3 is TGCAGTGCTAGCTTGACTGAAGCTTTCTTT. Encoded protein: CSASLTEAFF. The chain is built from TRBV20-1 and TRBJ1-1, with D unclear. The CDR3 sequence is 10 residues long. V was cut by 3 bases and J by 5 bases, with 4 bases left in between. Germline assignment: CDR1 DFQATT and CDR2 SNEGSKA (reference sequence).

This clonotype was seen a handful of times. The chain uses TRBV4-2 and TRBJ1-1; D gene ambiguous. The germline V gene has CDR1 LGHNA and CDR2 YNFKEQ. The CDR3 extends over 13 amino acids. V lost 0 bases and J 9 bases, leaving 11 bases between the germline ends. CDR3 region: CASSQEISDKAFF. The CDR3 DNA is TGTGCCAGCAGCCAAGAAATCAGCGATAAAGCTTTCTTT.

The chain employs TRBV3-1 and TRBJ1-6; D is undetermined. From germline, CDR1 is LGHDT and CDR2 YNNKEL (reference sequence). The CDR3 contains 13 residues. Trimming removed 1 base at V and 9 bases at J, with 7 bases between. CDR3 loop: CASSQVGGSPLHF. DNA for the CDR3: TGTGCCAGCAGCCAAGTCGGAGGTTCACCCCTCCACTTT.

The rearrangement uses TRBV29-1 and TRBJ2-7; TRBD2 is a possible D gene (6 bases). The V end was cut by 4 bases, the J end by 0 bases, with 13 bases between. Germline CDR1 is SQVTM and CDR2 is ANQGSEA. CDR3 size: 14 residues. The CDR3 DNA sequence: TGCAGCGTTGGAGGCGAGCGGGCCTCCTACGAGCAGTACTTC. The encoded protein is CSVGGERASYEQYF.

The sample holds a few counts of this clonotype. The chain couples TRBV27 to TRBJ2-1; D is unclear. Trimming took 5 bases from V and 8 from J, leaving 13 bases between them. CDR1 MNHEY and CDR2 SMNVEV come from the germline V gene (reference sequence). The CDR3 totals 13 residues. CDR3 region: CASSLILQHEQFF. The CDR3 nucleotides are TGTGCCAGCAGTCTTATCCTCCAACATGAGCAGTTCTTC.

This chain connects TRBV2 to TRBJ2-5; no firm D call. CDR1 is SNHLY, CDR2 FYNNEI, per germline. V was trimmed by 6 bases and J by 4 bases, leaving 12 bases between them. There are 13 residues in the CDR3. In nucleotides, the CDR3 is TGTGCCAGCAGGGAAAGACGAGCAGAGACCCAGTACTTC. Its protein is CASRERRAETQYF.

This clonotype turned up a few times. CDR3 amino acids: CASSLEDQAYEQYF. The CDR3 DNA reads as TGTGCCAGCAGCTTAGAGGATCAAGCCTACGAGCAGTACTTC. The V and J genes are TRBV7-6 and TRBJ2-7; D uncertain. Germline V gene lookup returns CDR1 SGHVS and CDR2 FNYEAQ. V was cut by 1 base and J by 2 bases, with 9 bases left in between. CDR3 length: 14 residues.

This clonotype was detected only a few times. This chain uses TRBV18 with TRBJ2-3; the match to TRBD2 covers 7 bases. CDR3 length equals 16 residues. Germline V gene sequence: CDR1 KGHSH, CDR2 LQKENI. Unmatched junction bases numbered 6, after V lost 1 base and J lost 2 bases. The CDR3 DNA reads TGTGCCAGCTCACCACGGGCTAGCGGCTACACAGATACGCAGTATTTT. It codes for CASSPRASGYTDTQYF. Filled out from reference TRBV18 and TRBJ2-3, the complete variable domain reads NAGVMQNPRHLVRRRGQEARLRCSPMKGHSHVYWYRQLPEEGLKFMVYLQKENIIDESGMPKERFSAEFPKEGPSILRIQQVVRGDSAAYFCASSPRASGYTDTQYFGPGTRLTVL.

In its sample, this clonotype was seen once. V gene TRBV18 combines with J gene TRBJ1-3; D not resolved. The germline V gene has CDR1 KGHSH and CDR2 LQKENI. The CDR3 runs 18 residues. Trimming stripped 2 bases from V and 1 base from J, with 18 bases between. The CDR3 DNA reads TGTGCCAGCTCACCATTAGCATTTGCTGGGCTGTCTGGAAACACCATATATTTT. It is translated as CASSPLAFAGLSGNTIYF.

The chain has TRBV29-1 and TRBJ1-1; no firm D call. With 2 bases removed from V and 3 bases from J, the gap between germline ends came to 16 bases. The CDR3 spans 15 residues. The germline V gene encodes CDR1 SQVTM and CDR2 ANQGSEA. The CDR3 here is CSVEHRVLRDTEAFF. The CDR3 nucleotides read TGCAGCGTTGAACACAGAGTACTAAGGGACACTGAAGCTTTCTTT.

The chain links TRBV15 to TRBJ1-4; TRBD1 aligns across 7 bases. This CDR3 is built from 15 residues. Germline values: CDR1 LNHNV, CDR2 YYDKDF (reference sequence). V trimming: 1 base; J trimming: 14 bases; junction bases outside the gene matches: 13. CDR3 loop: CATSRGGTDGYLLFF. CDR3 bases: TGTGCCACCAGCAGAGGTGGGACAGACGGATATTTGCTGTTTTTT.

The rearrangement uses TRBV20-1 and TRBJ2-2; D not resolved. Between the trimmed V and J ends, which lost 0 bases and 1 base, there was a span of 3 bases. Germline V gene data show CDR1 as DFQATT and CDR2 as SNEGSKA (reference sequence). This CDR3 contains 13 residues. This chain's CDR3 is CSARERNTGELFF. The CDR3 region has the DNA TGCAGTGCTAGAGAGCGGAACACCGGGGAGCTGTTTTTT.

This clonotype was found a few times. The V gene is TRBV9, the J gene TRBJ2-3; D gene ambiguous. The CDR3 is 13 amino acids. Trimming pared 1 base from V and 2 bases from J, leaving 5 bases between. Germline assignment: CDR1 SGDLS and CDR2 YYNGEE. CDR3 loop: CASSVLSTDTQYF. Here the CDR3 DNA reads TGTGCCAGCAGCGTACTCTCCACAGATACGCAGTATTTT.

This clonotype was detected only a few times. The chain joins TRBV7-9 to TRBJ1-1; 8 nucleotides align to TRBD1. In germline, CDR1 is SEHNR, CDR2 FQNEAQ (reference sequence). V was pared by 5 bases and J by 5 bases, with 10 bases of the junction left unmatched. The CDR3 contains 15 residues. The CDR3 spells CASSEPRTGRTEAFF. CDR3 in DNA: TGTGCCAGCAGCGAACCTCGGACAGGGCGGACTGAAGCTTTCTTT. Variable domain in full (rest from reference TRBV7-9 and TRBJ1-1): DTGVSQNPRHKITKRGQNVTFRCDPISEHNRLYWYRQTLGQGPEFLTYFQNEAQLEKSRLLSDRFSAERPKGSFSTLEIQRTEQGDSAMYLCASSEPRTGRTEAFFGQGTRLTVV.

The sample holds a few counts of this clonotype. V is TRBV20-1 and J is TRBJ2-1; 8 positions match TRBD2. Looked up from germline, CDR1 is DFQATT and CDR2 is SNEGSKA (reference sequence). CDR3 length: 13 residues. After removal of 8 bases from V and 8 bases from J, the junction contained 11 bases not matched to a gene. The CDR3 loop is CSTLAGGIDEQFF. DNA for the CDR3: TGCAGTACCCTTGCGGGAGGCATAGATGAGCAGTTCTTC.

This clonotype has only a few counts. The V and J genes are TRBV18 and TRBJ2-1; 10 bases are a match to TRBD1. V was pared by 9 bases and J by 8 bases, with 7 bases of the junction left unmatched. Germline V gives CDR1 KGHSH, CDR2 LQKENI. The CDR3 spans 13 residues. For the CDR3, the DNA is TGTGCCAGTCTACCGGGACAGGGGCATGAGCAGTTCTTC. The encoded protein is CASLPGQGHEQFF.